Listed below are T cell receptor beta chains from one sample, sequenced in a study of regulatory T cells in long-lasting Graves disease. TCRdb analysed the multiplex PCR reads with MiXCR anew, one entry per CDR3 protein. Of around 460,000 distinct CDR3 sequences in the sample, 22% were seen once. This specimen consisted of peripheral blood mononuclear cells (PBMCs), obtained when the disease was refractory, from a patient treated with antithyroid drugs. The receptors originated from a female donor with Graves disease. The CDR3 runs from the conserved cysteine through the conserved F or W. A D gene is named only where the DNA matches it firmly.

cdr3_aa: CASSRAGTQETQYF
v_call: TRBV19
j_call: TRBJ2-5
d_call: .

cdr3_aa: CASSRQARANTEAFF
v_call: TRBV7-2
j_call: TRBJ1-1
d_call: .

cdr3_aa: CASSFPAGQAQGGTQYF
v_call: TRBV11-3
j_call: TRBJ2-5
d_call: .

cdr3_aa: CASSGSADRFAGYTF
v_call: TRBV6-1
j_call: TRBJ1-2
d_call: .

cdr3_aa: CASSVGPGTLNTEAFF
v_call: TRBV9
j_call: TRBJ1-1
d_call: .

cdr3_aa: CAWSGTENQPQHF
v_call: TRBV30
j_call: TRBJ1-5
d_call: TRBD1

cdr3_aa: CASSKLEGPEETQYF
v_call: TRBV28
j_call: TRBJ2-5
d_call: .

cdr3_aa: CASGLGDDLQGYTF
v_call: TRBV12-5
j_call: TRBJ1-2
d_call: .

cdr3_aa: CASSESSGAHTGELFF
v_call: TRBV2
j_call: TRBJ2-2
d_call: TRBD2

cdr3_aa: CASSPWGNQPQHF
v_call: TRBV12-3/TRBV12-4
j_call: TRBJ1-5
d_call: .

cdr3_aa: CASSLVHVGEQYF
v_call: TRBV28
j_call: TRBJ2-7
d_call: .

cdr3_aa: CSARDPGQGKVGGYTF
v_call: TRBV20-1
j_call: TRBJ1-2
d_call: TRBD1

cdr3_aa: CASSFRERGELFF
v_call: TRBV12-3/TRBV12-4
j_call: TRBJ2-2
d_call: .

cdr3_aa: CASSQSGRETQYF
v_call: TRBV5-1
j_call: TRBJ2-5
d_call: .

cdr3_aa: CASTTQGGGYTF
v_call: TRBV6-1
j_call: TRBJ1-2
d_call: TRBD1

cdr3_aa: CASSLDIRSYEQYF
v_call: TRBV11-2
j_call: TRBJ2-7
d_call: .

cdr3_aa: CASSDGHNVLTF
v_call: TRBV12-3/TRBV12-4
j_call: TRBJ2-6
d_call: .

cdr3_aa: CASSQGSTRGYTF
v_call: TRBV3-1
j_call: TRBJ1-2
d_call: .

cdr3_aa: CACIVRDRKWTEAFF
v_call: TRBV30
j_call: TRBJ1-1
d_call: TRBD1

cdr3_aa: CASSPQRQTNYEQYF
v_call: TRBV12-3/TRBV12-4
j_call: TRBJ2-7
d_call: .

cdr3_aa: CATAPDMRETQYF
v_call: TRBV2
j_call: TRBJ2-5
d_call: .

cdr3_aa: CASSGQGAIDTQYF
v_call: TRBV5-1
j_call: TRBJ2-3
d_call: TRBD1